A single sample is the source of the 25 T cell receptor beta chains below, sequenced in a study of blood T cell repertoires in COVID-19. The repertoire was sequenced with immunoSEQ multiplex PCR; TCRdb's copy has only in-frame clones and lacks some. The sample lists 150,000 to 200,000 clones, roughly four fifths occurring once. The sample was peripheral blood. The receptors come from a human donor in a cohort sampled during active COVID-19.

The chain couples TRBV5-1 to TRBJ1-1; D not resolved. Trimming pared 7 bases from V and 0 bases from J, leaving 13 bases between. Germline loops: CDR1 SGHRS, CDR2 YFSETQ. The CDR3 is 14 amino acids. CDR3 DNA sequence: TGCGCCAGCGCCGACCGGAGGGTGAACACTGAAGCTTTCTTT. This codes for CASADRRVNTEAFF. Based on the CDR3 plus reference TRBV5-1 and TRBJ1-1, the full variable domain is KAGVTQTPRYLIKTRGQQVTLSCSPISGHRSVSWYQQTPGQGLQFLFEYFSETQRNKGNFPGRFSGRQFSNSRSEMNVSTLELGDSALYLCASADRRVNTEAFFGQGTRLTVV.

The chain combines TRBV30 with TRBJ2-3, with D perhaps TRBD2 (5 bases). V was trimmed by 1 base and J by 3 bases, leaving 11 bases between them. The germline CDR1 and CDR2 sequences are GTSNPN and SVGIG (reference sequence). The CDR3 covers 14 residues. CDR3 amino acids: CAWSEGGWTDTQYF. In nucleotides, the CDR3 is TGTGCCTGGAGTGAGGGCGGGTGGACAGATACGCAGTATTTT.

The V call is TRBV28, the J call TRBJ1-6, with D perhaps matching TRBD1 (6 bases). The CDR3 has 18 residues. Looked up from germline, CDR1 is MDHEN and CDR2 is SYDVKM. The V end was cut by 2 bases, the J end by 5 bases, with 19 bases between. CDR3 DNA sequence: TGTGCCAGCAGTTTAAAAGGCAGGGGCGGCGTTAATAATTCACCCCTCCACTTT. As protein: CASSLKGRGGVNNSPLHF. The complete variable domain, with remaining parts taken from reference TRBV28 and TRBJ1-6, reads DVKVTQSSRYLVKRTGEKVFLECVQDMDHENMFWYRQDPGLGLRLIYFSYDVKMKEKGDIPEGYSVSREKKERFSLILESASTNQTSMYLCASSLKGRGGVNNSPLHFGNGTRLTVT.

CDR3 amino acids: CASSLDPGTPRGYTF. CDR3 coding DNA: TGTGCCAGCAGCTTAGACCCTGGGACACCCCGCGGCTACACCTTC. The chain has TRBV7-8 and TRBJ1-2; tentatively, D is TRBD1 (6 bases). Trimming removed 1 base at V and 8 bases at J, with 17 bases between. This CDR3 region has 15 residues. Germline assignment: CDR1 SGHVS and CDR2 FQNEAQ.

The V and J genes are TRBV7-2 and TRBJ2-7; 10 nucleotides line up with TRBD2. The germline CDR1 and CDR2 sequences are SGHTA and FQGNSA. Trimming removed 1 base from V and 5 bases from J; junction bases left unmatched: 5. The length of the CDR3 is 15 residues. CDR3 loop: CASSLVLAGAHEQYF. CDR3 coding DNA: TGTGCCAGCAGCTTAGTTCTAGCGGGAGCCCACGAGCAGTACTTC. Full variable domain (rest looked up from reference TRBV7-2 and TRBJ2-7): GAGVSQSPSNKVTEKGKDVELRCDPISGHTALYWYRQSLGQGLEFLIYFQGNSAPDKSGLPSDRFSAERTGGSVSTLTIQRTQQEDSAVYLCASSLVLAGAHEQYFGPGTRLTVT.

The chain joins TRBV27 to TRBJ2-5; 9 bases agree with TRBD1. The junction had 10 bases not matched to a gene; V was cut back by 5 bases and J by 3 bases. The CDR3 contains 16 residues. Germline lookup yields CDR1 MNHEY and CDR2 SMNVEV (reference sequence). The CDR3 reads CASSPFRTGEEETQYF. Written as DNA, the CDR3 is TGTGCCAGCAGTCCTTTTCGGACAGGGGAGGAAGAGACCCAGTACTTC.

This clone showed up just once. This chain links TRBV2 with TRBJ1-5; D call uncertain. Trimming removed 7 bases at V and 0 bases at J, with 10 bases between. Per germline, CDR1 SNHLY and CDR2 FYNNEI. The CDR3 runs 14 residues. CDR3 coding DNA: TGTGCCAGCATGACCGGAGCTAGCAATCAGCCCCAGCATTTT. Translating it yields CASMTGASNQPQHF.

Here the CDR3 reads CAEEWEGMGEQFF. CDR3 nucleotide sequence: TGTGCCGAAGAATGGGAGGGGATGGGGGAGCAGTTCTTC. J is TRBJ2-1 and V is TRBV30; 7 positions match TRBD2. The CDR3 runs 13 residues. Looked up from germline, CDR1 is GTSNPN and CDR2 is SVGIG (reference sequence). Trimming took 8 bases from V and 10 from J; bases not matched to a gene: 14.

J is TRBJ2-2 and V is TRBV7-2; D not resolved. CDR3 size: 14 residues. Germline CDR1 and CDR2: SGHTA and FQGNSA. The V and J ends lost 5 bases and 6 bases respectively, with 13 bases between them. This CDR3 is CASSPQRISGELFF. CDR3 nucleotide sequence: TGTGCCAGCAGCCCCCAGCGAATCTCCGGGGAGCTGTTTTTT.

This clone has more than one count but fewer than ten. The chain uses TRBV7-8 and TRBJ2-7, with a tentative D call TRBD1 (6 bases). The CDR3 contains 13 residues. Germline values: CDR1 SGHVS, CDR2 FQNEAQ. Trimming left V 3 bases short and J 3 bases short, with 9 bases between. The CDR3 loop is CASSFGQIYEQYF. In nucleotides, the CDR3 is TGTGCCAGCAGCTTCGGACAGATCTACGAGCAGTACTTC.

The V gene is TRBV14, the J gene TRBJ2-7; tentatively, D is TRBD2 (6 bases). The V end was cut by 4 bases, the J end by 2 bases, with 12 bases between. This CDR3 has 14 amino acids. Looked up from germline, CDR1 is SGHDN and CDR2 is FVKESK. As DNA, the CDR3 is TGTGCCAGCAGCCCCCCAGGCGGGGCCTACGAGCAGTACTTC. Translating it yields CASSPPGGAYEQYF.

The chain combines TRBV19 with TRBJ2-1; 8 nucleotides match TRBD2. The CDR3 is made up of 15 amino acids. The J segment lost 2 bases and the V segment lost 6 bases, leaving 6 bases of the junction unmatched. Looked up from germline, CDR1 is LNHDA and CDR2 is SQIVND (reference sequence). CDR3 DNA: TGTGCCAGTAGAGGAACTAGCGGCACCTACAATGAGCAGTTCTTC. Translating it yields CASRGTSGTYNEQFF.

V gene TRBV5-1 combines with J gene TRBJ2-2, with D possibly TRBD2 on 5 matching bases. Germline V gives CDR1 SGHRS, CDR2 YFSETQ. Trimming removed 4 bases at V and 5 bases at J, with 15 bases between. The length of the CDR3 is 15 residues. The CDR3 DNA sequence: TGCGCCAGCAGCCCAGGACGGCCGGGGACCGGGGAGCTGTTTTTT. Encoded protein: CASSPGRPGTGELFF.

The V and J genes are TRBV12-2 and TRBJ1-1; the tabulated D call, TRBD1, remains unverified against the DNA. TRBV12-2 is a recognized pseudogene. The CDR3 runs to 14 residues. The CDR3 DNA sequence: TGTGCAAGTCGCTTCCGACAGGGAAACACTGAAGCTTTCTTT. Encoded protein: CASRFRQGNTEAFF.

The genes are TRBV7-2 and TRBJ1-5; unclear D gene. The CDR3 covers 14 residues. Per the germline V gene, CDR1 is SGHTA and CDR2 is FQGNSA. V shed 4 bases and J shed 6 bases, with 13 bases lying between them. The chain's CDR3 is CASSSTNFVQPQHF. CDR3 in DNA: TGTGCCAGCAGCTCCACGAACTTCGTTCAGCCCCAGCATTTT.

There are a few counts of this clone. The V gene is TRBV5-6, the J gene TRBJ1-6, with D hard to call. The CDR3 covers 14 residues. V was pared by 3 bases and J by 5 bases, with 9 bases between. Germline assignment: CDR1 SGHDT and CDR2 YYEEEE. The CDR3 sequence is CASSSRRDNSPLHF. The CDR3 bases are TGTGCCAGCAGCTCGCGACGGGATAATTCACCCCTCCACTTT.

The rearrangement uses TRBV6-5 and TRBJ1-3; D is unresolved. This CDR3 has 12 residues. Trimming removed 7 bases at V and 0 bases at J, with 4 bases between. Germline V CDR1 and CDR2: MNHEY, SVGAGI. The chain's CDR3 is CASTSSGNTIYF. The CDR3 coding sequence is TGTGCCAGCACCAGCTCTGGAAACACCATATATTTT.

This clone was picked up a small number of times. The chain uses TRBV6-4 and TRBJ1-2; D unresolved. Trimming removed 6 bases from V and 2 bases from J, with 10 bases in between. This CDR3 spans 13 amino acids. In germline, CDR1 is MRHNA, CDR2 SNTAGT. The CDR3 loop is CASSPDGNYGYTF. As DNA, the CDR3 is TGTGCCAGCAGCCCCGACGGGAACTATGGCTACACCTTC.

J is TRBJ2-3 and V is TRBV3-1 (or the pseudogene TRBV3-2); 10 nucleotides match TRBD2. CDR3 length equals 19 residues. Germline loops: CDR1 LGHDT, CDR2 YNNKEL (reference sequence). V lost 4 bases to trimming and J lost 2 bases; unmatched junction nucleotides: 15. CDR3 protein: CASSPRFGSLAGDTDTQYF. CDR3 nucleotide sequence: TGTGCCAGCAGCCCGAGGTTCGGTAGCCTAGCGGGGGACACAGATACGCAGTATTTT.

DNA for the CDR3: TGTGCCAGCAGTTACCATTCGGGACAGGGGTTTCGTGGCTACACCTTC. Its translation is CASSYHSGQGFRGYTF. The chain links TRBV6-5 to TRBJ1-2, with TRBD1 identical over 10 bases. The CDR3 loop spans 16 amino acids. V lost 2 bases to trimming and J lost 7 bases; unmatched junction nucleotides: 10. Germline V lookup: CDR1 MNHEY, CDR2 SVGAGI.

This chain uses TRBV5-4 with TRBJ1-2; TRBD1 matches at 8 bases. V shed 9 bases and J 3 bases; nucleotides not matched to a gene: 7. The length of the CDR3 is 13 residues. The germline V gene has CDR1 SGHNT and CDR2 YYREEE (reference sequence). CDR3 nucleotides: TGTGCCACCGCAGGGGGCTTTGACTATGGCTACACCTTC. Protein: CATAGGFDYGYTF. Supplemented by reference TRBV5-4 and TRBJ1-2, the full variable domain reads ETGVTQSPTHLIKTRGQQVTLRCSSQSGHNTVSWYQQALGQGPQFIFQYYREEENGRGNFPPRFSGLQFPNYSSELNVNALELDDSALYLCATAGGFDYGYTFGSGTRLTVV.

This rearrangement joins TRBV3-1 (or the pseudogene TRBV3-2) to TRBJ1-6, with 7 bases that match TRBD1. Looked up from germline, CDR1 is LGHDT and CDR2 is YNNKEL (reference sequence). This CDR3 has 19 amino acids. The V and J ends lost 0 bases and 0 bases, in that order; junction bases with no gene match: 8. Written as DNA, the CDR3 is TGTGCCAGCAGCCAAGATGTCCTGGACAGGCTCTCCTATAATTCACCCCTCCACTTT. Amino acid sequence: CASSQDVLDRLSYNSPLHF.

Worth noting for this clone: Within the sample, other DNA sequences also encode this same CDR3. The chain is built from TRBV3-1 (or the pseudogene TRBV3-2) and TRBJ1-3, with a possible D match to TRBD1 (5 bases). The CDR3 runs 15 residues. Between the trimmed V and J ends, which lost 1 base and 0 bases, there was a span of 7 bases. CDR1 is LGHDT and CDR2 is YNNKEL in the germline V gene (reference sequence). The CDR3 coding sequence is TGTGCCAGCAGCCAAGGGGGCGGCTCTGGAAACACCATATATTTT. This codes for CASSQGGGSGNTIYF.

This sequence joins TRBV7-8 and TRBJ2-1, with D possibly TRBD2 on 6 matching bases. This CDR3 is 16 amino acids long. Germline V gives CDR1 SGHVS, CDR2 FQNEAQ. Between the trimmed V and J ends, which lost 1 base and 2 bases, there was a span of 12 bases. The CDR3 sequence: CASSLESGLTYNEQFF. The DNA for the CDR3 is TGTGCCAGCAGCTTAGAAAGCGGGCTCACCTACAATGAGCAGTTCTTC.

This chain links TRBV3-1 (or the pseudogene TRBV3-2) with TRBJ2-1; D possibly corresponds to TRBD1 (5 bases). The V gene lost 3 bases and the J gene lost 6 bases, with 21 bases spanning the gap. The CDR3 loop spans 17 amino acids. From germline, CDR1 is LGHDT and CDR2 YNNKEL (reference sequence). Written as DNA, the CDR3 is TGTGCCAGCAGCCATGCCACAGATAGGGGCGCGTCCAATGAGCAGTTCTTC. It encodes CASSHATDRGASNEQFF.